This T cell receptor beta chain was captured in a study of CD4+ T cells in melanoma. This CDR3 is 14 amino acids long. V was pared by 5 bases and J by 2 bases, with 6 bases of the junction left unmatched. The germline gives CDR1 SEHNR, CDR2 FQNEAQ (reference sequence). Comments on this clone: Its antigen is still unknown.

Overall study results and limits: Diverse differentiation states were reported for melanoma neoantigen-specific CD4+ T cells. A reported correlation linked neoantigen-specific CD4+ T cells to CD8+, macrophage and B cell function.

Clones were read by immunoSEQ multiplex PCR, and TCRdb kept only the in-frame ones, dropping some. The table includes about 20,000 clones, around 80% detected once. The J gene is TRBJ2-7, the V gene TRBV7-9, with 7 nucleotides matching TRBD1. The sequence came from a human donor with melanoma. The CDR3 nucleotides read TGTGCCAGCAGCCAGACGACAGGGCCCTACGAGCAGTACTTC. Translation: CASSQTTGPYEQYF.